Sequencing of this TCR beta chain was carried out in a study of blood T cell repertoires in COVID-19. Study-level information: Samples taken during acute and convalescent COVID-19 were collected in the United States, Italy and Spain. The cDNA or gDNA used as material had been derived from T cells, B-cell-depleted T cells, or PBMCs.

As handled by the study authors: Nucleated cell number was recorded as an estimate derived from reference gene primer amplification. Method: immunoSEQ multiplex PCR; TCRdb's copy keeps in-frame clones and lacks some. The V and J calls and clone size are taken from that table; D and trimming were inferred from the DNA. The sample yields roughly 160,000 clones, 84% seen once. J was trimmed by 1 base and V by 5 bases; bases with no gene match: 1. Germline CDR1 is SGDLS and CDR2 is YYNGEE. The CDR3 contains 15 residues. Sample: peripheral blood. The V and J genes are TRBV9 and TRBJ2-2; 11 bases are a match to TRBD2. This TCR was sampled from a man between 18 and 29 years old with active or convalescent COVID-19. Here the CDR3 DNA reads TGTGCCAGCAGGGGGACTAGCGGGAACACCGGGGAGCTGTTTTTT. Translating gives CASRGTSGNTGELFF.